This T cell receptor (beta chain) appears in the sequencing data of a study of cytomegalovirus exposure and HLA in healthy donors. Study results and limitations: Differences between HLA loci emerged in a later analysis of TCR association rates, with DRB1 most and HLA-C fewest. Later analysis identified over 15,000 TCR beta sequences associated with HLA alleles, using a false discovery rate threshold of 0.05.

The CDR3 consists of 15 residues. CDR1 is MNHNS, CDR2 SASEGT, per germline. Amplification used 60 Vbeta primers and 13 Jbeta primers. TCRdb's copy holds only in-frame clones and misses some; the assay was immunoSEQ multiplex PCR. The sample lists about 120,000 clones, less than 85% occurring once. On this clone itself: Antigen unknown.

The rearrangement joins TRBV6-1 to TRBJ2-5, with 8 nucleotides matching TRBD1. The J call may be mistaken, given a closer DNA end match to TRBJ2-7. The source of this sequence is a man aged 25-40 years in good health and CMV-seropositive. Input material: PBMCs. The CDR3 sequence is CASIPSAGGRYEQYF. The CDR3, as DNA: TGTGCCAGCATCCCCAGCGCAGGGGGCCGCTACGAGCAGTACTTC.